A selection of T cell receptor beta chains follows, all from one sample in a study of blood T cell repertoires in COVID-19. The protocol was immunoSEQ multiplex PCR, while the TCRdb copy is restricted to in-frame clones and leaves out a portion. Among approximately 500,000 clones listed, 70% to 90% were seen once. The sample was peripheral blood. All receptors derive from a human donor in a cohort sampled during active COVID-19. Each CDR3 is given with its conserved first and last residue. A D gene is named only where the DNA matches it firmly. Where a row states a size, it is once, few, many or the class of an expanded clone; other rows omit it.

clone size: few; V gene: TRBV24-1; J gene: TRBJ1-6; D gene: TRBD1; CDR3 DNA: TGTGCCACCAGTGATCGGACAGGGGAGCCCCTCCACTTT; CDR3 protein: CATSDRTGEPLHF
clone size: NA; V gene: TRBV7-9; J gene: TRBJ2-7; D gene: TRBD2; CDR3 DNA: TGTGCCTCAGGCGGGGGGCGTTCCTACGAGCAGTACTTC; CDR3 protein: CASGGGRSYEQYF
clone size: NA; V gene: TRBV7-2; J gene: TRBJ2-3; D gene: NA; CDR3 DNA: TGTGCCAGCAGCTGGGGGGTAGCGGAAGGGTATACGCAGTATTTT; CDR3 protein: CASSWGVAEGYTQYF
clone size: NA; V gene: TRBV3-1/TRBV3-2; J gene: TRBJ2-7; D gene: NA; CDR3 DNA: TGTGCCAGCAGCCGCCGCGGGGCCTCCTACGAGCAGTACTTC; CDR3 protein: CASSRRGASYEQYF
clone size: NA; V gene: TRBV2; J gene: TRBJ1-2; D gene: NA; CDR3 DNA: TGTGCCAGGAGCGGGGCGCAGGACTATGGCTACACCTTC; CDR3 protein: CARSGAQDYGYTF
clone size: NA; V gene: TRBV11-3; J gene: TRBJ2-7; D gene: TRBD2; CDR3 DNA: TGTGCCAGCAGCTTCACTAGCGATAGCTCCTACGAGCAGTACTTC; CDR3 protein: CASSFTSDSSYEQYF
clone size: once; V gene: TRBV2; J gene: TRBJ2-3; D gene: NA; CDR3 DNA: TGTGCCAGCTCAGAGAGGGGAGGTATCAATACGCAGTATTTT; CDR3 protein: CASSERGGINTQYF
clone size: NA; V gene: TRBV5-1; J gene: TRBJ2-5; D gene: NA; CDR3 DNA: TGCGCCAGCAGCTCTTGGGGGCGCGAGGAGACCCAGTACTTC; CDR3 protein: CASSSWGREETQYF
clone size: NA; V gene: TRBV27; J gene: TRBJ2-1; D gene: TRBD1; CDR3 DNA: TGTGCCAGCAGTAAGACAGGGATTGAGCAGTTCTTC; CDR3 protein: CASSKTGIEQFF
clone size: NA; V gene: TRBV12-3/TRBV12-4; J gene: TRBJ2-3; D gene: NA; CDR3 DNA: TGTGCCAGCAGTCGTAGCACAGATACGCAGTATTTT; CDR3 protein: CASSRSTDTQYF
clone size: NA; V gene: TRBV20-1; J gene: TRBJ2-3; D gene: NA; CDR3 DNA: TGCAGTGCTAGTTGGAACGCGGGGAATACGCAGTATTTT; CDR3 protein: CSASWNAGNTQYF
clone size: NA; V gene: TRBV19; J gene: TRBJ1-5; D gene: TRBD1; CDR3 DNA: TGTGCCAGTAGTAGAACAGGGGGCCATCGTCAGCCCCAGCATTTT; CDR3 protein: CASSRTGGHRQPQHF
clone size: NA; V gene: TRBV27; J gene: TRBJ2-3; D gene: NA; CDR3 DNA: TGTGCCAGCAGTCCCATACAGGAAACTAGCACAGATACGCAGTATTTT; CDR3 protein: CASSPIQETSTDTQYF
clone size: NA; V gene: TRBV3-1/TRBV3-2; J gene: TRBJ1-2; D gene: NA; CDR3 DNA: TGTGCCAGCAGCCCATCGACAGGTCGGGTTGTAGTTGGCTACACCTTC; CDR3 protein: CASSPSTGRVVVGYTF
clone size: few; V gene: TRBV6-6; J gene: TRBJ1-1; D gene: TRBD1; CDR3 DNA: TGTGCCAGCAGTCCACCCGGGACAGGGTGGGAGTGGGCTGAAGCTTTCTTT; CDR3 protein: CASSPPGTGWEWAEAFF
clone size: NA; V gene: TRBV29-1; J gene: TRBJ2-7; D gene: TRBD1; CDR3 DNA: TGCAGCGTTGGACGGACAGGGGAACTGGACGAGCAGTACTTC; CDR3 protein: CSVGRTGELDEQYF
clone size: once; V gene: TRBV19; J gene: TRBJ1-2; D gene: TRBD1; CDR3 DNA: TGTGCCAGTAGTATAGTGGCGGGACAGGTTGCTCATGGCTACACCTTC; CDR3 protein: CASSIVAGQVAHGYTF
clone size: few; V gene: TRBV30; J gene: TRBJ1-6; D gene: NA; CDR3 DNA: TGTGCCTGGAAAGCCCCGGGAGGGCCTAATTCACCCCTCCACTTT; CDR3 protein: CAWKAPGGPNSPLHF
clone size: NA; V gene: TRBV30; J gene: TRBJ1-5; D gene: TRBD1; CDR3 DNA: TGTGCCTGGAGCCCTGGACAGGGCGGTCAGCCCCAGCATTTT; CDR3 protein: CAWSPGQGGQPQHF
clone size: NA; V gene: TRBV3-1/TRBV3-2; J gene: TRBJ1-2; D gene: NA; CDR3 DNA: TGTGCCAGCAGCCAAGATCGGGACGGACAGTTTCGATATGGCTACACCTTC; CDR3 protein: CASSQDRDGQFRYGYTF